A selection of T cell receptor beta chains follows, all from one sample in a study of Tregs in tolerant kidney transplant recipients. Profiling relied on immunoSEQ multiplex PCR, and the TCRdb table lists in-frame clones only, not all of them. The sample comprises some 64,000 clones, about 98% of which are singletons, and around 0.34% rests with the top ten. Sequencing used Tregs from blood, obtained before the transplant. These receptors all come from a human donor who received a combined kidney and bone marrow transplant. The conserved cysteine and the conserved F or W are not part of the CDR3 here.

TRBJ1-2 TRBV6-1 ASSEWAANGYT
TRBJ2-1 TRBV30 AWSVRRGRVACNEQF
TRBJ2-2 TRBV7-3 ASSPGLNTGELF
TRBJ2-3 TRBV27 ASSFSSGERTDTQY
TRBJ1-4 TRBV18 ASSPIGPTGEKLF
TRBJ2-1 TRBV6-6 ASSWALAGAYNEQF
TRBJ2-1 TRBV4-3 ASSRTRGPRNEQF
TRBJ2-5 TRBV23-1 ASSQSAPQETQY
TRBJ2-7 TRBV28 ASSLPKNRASTTYEQY
TRBJ1-6 TRBV6-5 ASRNRGMNSPLH
TRBJ2-1 TRBV5-4 ASSWGQGGNEQF
TRBJ2-3 TRBV6-5 ASSSLAQTTDTQY
TRBJ2-1 TRBV5-5 ASSHLLAGDVGF
TRBJ2-5 TRBV5-6 ASSFEETQY
TRBJ1-2 TRBV6-1 ASSDWGGPYGYT
TRBJ2-3 TRBV6-4 ASRRDGATDTQY
TRBJ2-3 TRBV30 AWVDFYTQY
TRBJ2-7 TRBV11-2 ASSFAGYEQY
TRBJ1-2 TRBV7-8 ASSLATGGVYGYT
TRBJ2-7 TRBV5-1 ASSLSGYEQY
TRBJ2-7 TRBV21-1 ASSKDRKVRDYEQY
TRBJ1-2 TRBV7-7 ASRGGLGYT
TRBJ1-6 TRBV27 SSGGYNSPLH
TRBJ2-5 TRBV7-9 ASSSGVETQY
TRBJ2-7 TRBV7-8 ASRRSGTSGSFGWYEQY
TRBJ2-1 TRBV29-1 SVVLLKGEGYNEQF
TRBJ1-2 TRBV19 ASSRAENGYT
TRBJ1-1 TRBV7-3 ASSYDPRTEAF
TRBJ1-5 TRBV6-6 ASSYSSRGSNQPQH
TRBJ2-3 TRBV7-3 ASSLGYRSGGVTDTQY
TRBJ2-6 TRBV15 ATSRDYGGSGANVLT
TRBJ2-3 TRBV5-1 ASSLGLAGSTDTQY
TRBJ2-1 TRBV18 ASSPAGGAENEQF
TRBJ2-2 TRBV19 ASSMSGRTGELF
TRBJ2-5 TRBV20-1 SATSSLAEY
TRBJ1-2 TRBV7-3 ASSLPGTGKGYT
TRBJ2-3 TRBV7-3 ASSLQQGALTDTQY
TRBJ2-3 TRBV2 ASYRGAPRSSTDTQY
TRBJ1-2 TRBV19 ASRHRGQVEYGYT
TRBJ2-7 TRBV5-4 ASSLAGGNTYEQY
TRBJ2-3 TRBV5-4 ASSRYLLAGGVDTQY
TRBJ2-1 TRBV4-1 ASSQDPREVSHNEQF
TRBJ1-6 TRBV6-5 ASSYSAGSYNSPLH
TRBJ2-7 TRBV7-8 ASSPILGGGWAYEQY
TRBJ1-1 TRBV5-4 ASSLGGPRATEAF
TRBJ2-7 TRBV27 ASSPQDPASFEQY
TRBJ2-7 TRBV7-2 ASSLVGGYEQY
TRBJ2-3 TRBV7-2 ASSSQGLATYTQY
TRBJ1-2 TRBV27 ASSRSGTGEGYT